The entry below describes one T cell receptor beta chain. This sample was included in a study of blood T cell repertoires in COVID-19. Study overall: The origin of the acute and convalescent COVID-19 samples was the United States, Italy and Spain.

The CDR3 is 16 amino acids. Germline lookup yields CDR1 MNHEY and CDR2 SVGEGT. With 6 bases clipped from V and 7 bases from J, the junction kept 17 bases outside the gene matches. In the original analysis: Reference gene primer amplification yielded estimated nucleated cell counts. Sequencing was performed with immunoSEQ multiplex PCR; in TCRdb, only in-frame clones are kept and a portion is missing. The DNA gave D and trimming, while V, J and clone size come from that table. The sample lists 90,000 to 100,000 clones, about 85% occurring once. The chain uses TRBV6-2 or TRBV6-3 and TRBJ2-5; 7 bases are shared with TRBD1. The sequence derives from a human donor in a cohort sampled during active COVID-19. The source material was peripheral blood. This CDR3 is CASSAGFETGTVTQYF. The CDR3 nucleotides read TGTGCCAGCAGCGCGGGTTTTGAGACAGGGACGGTGACCCAGTACTTC.